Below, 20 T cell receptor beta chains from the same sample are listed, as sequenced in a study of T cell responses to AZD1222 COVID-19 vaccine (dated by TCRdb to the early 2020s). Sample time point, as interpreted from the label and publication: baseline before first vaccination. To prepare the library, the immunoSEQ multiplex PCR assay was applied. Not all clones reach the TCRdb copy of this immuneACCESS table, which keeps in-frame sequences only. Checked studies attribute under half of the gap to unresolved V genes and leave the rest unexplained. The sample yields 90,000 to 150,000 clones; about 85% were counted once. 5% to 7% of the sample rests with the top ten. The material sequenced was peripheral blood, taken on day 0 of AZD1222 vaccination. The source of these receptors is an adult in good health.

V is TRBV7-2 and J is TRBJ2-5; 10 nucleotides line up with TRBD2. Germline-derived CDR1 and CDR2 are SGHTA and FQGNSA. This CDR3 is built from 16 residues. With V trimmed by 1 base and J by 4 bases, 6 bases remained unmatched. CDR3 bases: TGTGCCAGCAGCTTAGTGGGAGCGGGGGGGCGAGAGACCCAGTACTTC. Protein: CASSLVGAGGRETQYF.

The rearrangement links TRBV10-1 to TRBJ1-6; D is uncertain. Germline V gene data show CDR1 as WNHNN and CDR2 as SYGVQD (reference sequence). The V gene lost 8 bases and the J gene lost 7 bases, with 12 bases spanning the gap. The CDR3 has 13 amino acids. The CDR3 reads CASAEGLNSPLHF. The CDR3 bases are TGCGCCAGCGCGGAGGGCCTCAATTCACCCCTCCACTTT.

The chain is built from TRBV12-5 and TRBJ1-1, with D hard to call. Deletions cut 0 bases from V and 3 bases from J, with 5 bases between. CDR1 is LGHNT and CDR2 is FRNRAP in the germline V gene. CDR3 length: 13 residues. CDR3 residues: CASGLVGYTEAFF. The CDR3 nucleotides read TGTGCTAGTGGTTTGGTAGGGTACACTGAAGCTTTCTTT.

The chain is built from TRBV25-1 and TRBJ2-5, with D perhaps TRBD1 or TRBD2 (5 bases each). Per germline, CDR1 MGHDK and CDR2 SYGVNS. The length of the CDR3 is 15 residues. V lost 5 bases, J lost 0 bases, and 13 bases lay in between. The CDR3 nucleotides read TGTGCCAGCAGTCCCTCTCGGGGCTACCAAGAGACCCAGTACTTC. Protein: CASSPSRGYQETQYF.

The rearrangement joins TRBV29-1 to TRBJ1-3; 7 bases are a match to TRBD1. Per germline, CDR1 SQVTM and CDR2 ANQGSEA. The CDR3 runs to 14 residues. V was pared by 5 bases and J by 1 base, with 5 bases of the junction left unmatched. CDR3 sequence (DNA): TGCAGCGTTAAGACAGGGTTTTCTGGAAACACCATATATTTT. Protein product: CSVKTGFSGNTIYF.

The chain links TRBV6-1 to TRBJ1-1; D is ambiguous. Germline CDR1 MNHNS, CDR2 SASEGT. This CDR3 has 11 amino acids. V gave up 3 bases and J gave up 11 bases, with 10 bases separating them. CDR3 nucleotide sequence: TGTGCCAGCAGTGATCGATTGAGTGCTTTCTTT. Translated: CASSDRLSAFF.

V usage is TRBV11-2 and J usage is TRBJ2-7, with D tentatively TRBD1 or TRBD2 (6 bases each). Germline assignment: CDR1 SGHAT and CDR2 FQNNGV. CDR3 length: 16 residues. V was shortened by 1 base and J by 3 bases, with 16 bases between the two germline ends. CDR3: CASSLGPGARGYEQYF. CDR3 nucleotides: TGTGCCAGCAGCTTAGGTCCGGGGGCGAGGGGCTACGAGCAGTACTTC.

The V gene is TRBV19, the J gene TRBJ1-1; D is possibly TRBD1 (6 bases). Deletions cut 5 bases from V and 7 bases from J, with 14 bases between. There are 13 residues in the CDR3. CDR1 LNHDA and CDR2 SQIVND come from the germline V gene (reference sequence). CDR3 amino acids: CASSPTGWGEAFF. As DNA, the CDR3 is TGTGCCAGTAGTCCCACAGGGTGGGGTGAAGCTTTCTTT.

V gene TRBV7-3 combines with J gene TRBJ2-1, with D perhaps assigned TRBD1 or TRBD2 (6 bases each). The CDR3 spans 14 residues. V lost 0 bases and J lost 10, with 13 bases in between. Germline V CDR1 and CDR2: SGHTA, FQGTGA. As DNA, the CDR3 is TGTGCCAGCAGCTTAACGGGGGGCACAAGGGAGCAGTTCTTC. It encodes CASSLTGGTREQFF. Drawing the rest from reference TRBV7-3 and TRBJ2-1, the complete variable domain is GAGVSQTPSNKVTEKGKYVELRCDPISGHTALYWYRQSLGQGPEFLIYFQGTGAADDSGLPNDRFFAVRPEGSVSTLKIQRTERGDSAVYLCASSLTGGTREQFFGPGTRLTVL.

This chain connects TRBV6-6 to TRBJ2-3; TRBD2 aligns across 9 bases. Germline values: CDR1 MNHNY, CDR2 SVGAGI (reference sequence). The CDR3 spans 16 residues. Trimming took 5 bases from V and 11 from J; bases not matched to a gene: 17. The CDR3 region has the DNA TGTGCCAGCAGTCGAGGGGGCCTAGCGGGGACGGTCCGGCAGTATTTT. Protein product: CASSRGGLAGTVRQYF.

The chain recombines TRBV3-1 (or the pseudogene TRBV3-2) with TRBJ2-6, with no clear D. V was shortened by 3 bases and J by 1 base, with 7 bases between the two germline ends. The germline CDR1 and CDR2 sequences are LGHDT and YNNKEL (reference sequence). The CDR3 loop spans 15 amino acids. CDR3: CASSHLGSGANVLTF. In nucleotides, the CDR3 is TGTGCCAGCAGCCATCTTGGGTCTGGGGCCAACGTCCTGACTTTC.

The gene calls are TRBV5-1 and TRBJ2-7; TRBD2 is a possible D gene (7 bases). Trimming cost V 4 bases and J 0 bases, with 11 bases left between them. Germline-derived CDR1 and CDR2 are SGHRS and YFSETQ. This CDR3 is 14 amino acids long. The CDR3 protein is CASSPAGASYEQYF. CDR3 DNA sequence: TGCGCCAGCAGCCCCGCGGGGGCCTCCTACGAGCAGTACTTC.

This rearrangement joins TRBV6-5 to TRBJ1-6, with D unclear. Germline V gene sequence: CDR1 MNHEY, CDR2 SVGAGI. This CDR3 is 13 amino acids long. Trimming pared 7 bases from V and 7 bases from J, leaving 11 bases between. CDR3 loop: CASTLDYNSPLHF. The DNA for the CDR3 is TGTGCCAGCACCTTAGACTACAATTCACCCCTCCACTTT.

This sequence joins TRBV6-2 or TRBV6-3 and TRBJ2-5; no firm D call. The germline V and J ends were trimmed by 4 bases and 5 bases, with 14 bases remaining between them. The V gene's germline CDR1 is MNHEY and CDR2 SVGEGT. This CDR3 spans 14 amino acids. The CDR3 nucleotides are TGTGCCAGCAGTTCCGACATTTTCACGGAGACCCAGTACTTC. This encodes CASSSDIFTETQYF.

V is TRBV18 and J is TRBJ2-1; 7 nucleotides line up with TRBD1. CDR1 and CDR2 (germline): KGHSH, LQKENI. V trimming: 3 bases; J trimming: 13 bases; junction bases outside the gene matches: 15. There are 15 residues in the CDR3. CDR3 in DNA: TGTGCCAGCTCACCGTCGGGACAGCCCGAGGTCAGTCAGTTCTTC. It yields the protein CASSPSGQPEVSQFF.

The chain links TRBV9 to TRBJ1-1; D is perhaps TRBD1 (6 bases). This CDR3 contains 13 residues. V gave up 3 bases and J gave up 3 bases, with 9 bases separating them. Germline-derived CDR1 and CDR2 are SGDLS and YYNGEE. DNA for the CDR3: TGTGCCAGCAGCGGGAACAGGGACACTGAAGCTTTCTTT. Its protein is CASSGNRDTEAFF.

This CDR3 reads CASSRTGGSTDTQYF. The CDR3 DNA is TGCGCCAGCAGCCGGACGGGGGGGAGCACAGATACGCAGTATTTT. This sequence joins TRBV5-1 and TRBJ2-3, with 8 bases lining up with TRBD2. The CDR3 runs 15 residues. J gave up 0 bases and V 4 bases, and 4 bases lay outside the gene matches. Germline-derived CDR1 and CDR2 are SGHRS and YFSETQ.

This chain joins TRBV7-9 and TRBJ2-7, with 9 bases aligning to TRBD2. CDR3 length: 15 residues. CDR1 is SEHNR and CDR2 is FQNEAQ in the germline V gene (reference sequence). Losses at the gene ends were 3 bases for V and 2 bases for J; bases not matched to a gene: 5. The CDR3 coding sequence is TGTGCCAGCAGCTTGCAGCGGGGGGATCCCTACGAGCAGTACTTC. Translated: CASSLQRGDPYEQYF.

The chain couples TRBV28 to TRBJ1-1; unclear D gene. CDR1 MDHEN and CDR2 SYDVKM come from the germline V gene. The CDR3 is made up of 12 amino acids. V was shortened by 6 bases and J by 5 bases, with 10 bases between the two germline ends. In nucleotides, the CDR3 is TGTGCCAGCAGGGGCGAGGGAACTGAAGCTTTCTTT. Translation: CASRGEGTEAFF.

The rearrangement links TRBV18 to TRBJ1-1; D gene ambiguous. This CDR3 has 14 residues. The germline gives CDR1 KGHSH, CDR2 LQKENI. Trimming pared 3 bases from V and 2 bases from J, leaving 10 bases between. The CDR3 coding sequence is TGTGCCAGCTCACCTATTACCGGAAACACTGAAGCTTTCTTT. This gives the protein CASSPITGNTEAFF. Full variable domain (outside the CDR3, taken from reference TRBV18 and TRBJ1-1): NAGVMQNPRHLVRRRGQEARLRCSPMKGHSHVYWYRQLPEEGLKFMVYLQKENIIDESGMPKERFSAEFPKEGPSILRIQQVVRGDSAAYFCASSPITGNTEAFFGQGTRLTVV.